The next 28 T cell receptor beta chains were all read from a single sample in a study of shared clonotypes between healthy human individuals. The naive CD8 subset, CD45RO-negative cells positively selected for CCR7, excluded terminally differentiated effector memory CD45RA+ cells. TCRdb's copy holds only in-frame clones and misses some; the assay was immunoSEQ multiplex PCR. This sample yields more than 2 million clones, of which 90% to 95% are seen a single time; less than 2% belongs to the top ten. Sequenced: naive CD8+ T cells from PBMCs. The receptor set was obtained from a man aged 18-30 years in good health. Some clones in this sample may be carry-over from other donors' samples.

This clone has only a few counts. The rearrangement uses TRBV4-1 and TRBJ1-1; 8 positions match TRBD1. There are 14 residues in the CDR3. Germline loops: CDR1 MGHRA, CDR2 YSYEKL. Unmatched junction bases numbered 1, after V lost 1 base and J lost 3 bases. This CDR3 is CASSQVQGDTEAFF. CDR3 DNA: TGCGCCAGCAGCCAAGTACAGGGGGACACTGAAGCTTTCTTT.

The V call is TRBV27, the J call TRBJ2-2; unclear D gene. Trimming took off 3 bases at V and 0 bases at J, with 5 bases between the two ends. CDR1 and CDR2 (germline): MNHEY, SMNVEV (reference sequence). The CDR3 loop spans 14 amino acids. CDR3 amino acids: CASSFLANTGELFF. In nucleotides, the CDR3 is TGTGCCAGCAGTTTCCTGGCGAACACCGGGGAGCTGTTTTTT.

The chain has TRBV10-3 and TRBJ1-1; possibly TRBD1 for D (6 bases). CDR3 length equals 15 residues. V was shortened by 0 bases and J by 5 bases, with 13 bases between the two germline ends. The germline V gene has CDR1 ENHRY and CDR2 SYGVKD. CDR3 protein: CAISESKGERTEAFF. As DNA, the CDR3 is TGTGCCATCAGTGAGTCTAAGGGGGAGCGGACTGAAGCTTTCTTT.

This clone has just one count. The chain recombines TRBV30 with TRBJ2-1; 8 positions match TRBD2. CDR1 and CDR2 from the germline V gene are GTSNPN and SVGIG (reference sequence). There are 15 residues in the CDR3. Trimming at V came to 2 bases and at J to 0 bases, leaving 3 bases not matched to a gene. CDR3 bases: TGTGCCTGGAGTATAAGCGGGAGCTCCTACAATGAGCAGTTCTTC. Translating gives CAWSISGSSYNEQFF. Full variable domain (rest looked up from reference TRBV30 and TRBJ2-1): SQTIHQWPATLVQPVGSPLSLECTVEGTSNPNLYWYRQAAGRGLQLLFYSVGIGQISSEVPQNLSASRPQDRQFILSSKKLLLSDSGFYLCAWSISGSSYNEQFFGPGTRLTVL.

V gene TRBV5-3 combines with J gene TRBJ1-1; TRBD1 matches 7 bases. TRBV5-3 is an open reading frame, and its role is uncertain. Losses at the gene ends were 1 base for V and 0 bases for J; bases not matched to a gene: 9. This CDR3 contains 17 residues. The CDR3 DNA is TGTGCCAGAAGCTTGCAGGGGGGCCTGGGACTGAACACTGAAGCTTTCTTT. Translating gives CARSLQGGLGLNTEAFF.

J is TRBJ2-7 and V is TRBV10-2; possible D gene TRBD1, 6 bases. The CDR3 extends over 15 amino acids. The germline V and J ends were trimmed by 5 bases and 4 bases, with 18 bases remaining between them. The germline V gene encodes CDR1 WSHSY and CDR2 SAAADI. CDR3 sequence (DNA): TGCGCCAGCAGTCCTTCCGAGACAGGAGTATACGAGCAGTACTTC. Protein product: CASSPSETGVYEQYF.

This clone appeared once. The chain links TRBV28 to TRBJ2-7; 8 bases agree with TRBD1. The CDR3 has 15 amino acids. Germline CDR1 reads MDHEN; CDR2 reads SYDVKM. The trim removed 5 bases at V and 2 bases at J, leaving 8 bases unmatched. The CDR3 protein is CASSTGTGRTYEQYF. CDR3 DNA sequence: TGTGCCAGCAGTACGGGGACAGGTCGCACCTACGAGCAGTACTTC.

This sequence joins TRBV27 and TRBJ1-1; TRBD1 is a possible D gene (5 bases). The CDR3 is 14 residues long. Per the germline V gene, CDR1 is MNHEY and CDR2 is SMNVEV (reference sequence). V dropped 5 bases and J dropped 2 bases, with 12 bases sitting between them. DNA of the CDR3: TGTGCCAGCAGTAATCCGGGGCCTAACACTGAAGCTTTCTTT. Translating it yields CASSNPGPNTEAFF.

Here the CDR3 DNA reads TGTGCCAGCGGCCCGTGGGGCGGGAGCTTCAATGAGCAGTTCTTC. Translating it yields CASGPWGGSFNEQFF. The gene calls are TRBV7-6 and TRBJ2-1; 7 bases line up with TRBD2. CDR1 and CDR2 (germline): SGHVS, FNYEAQ. This CDR3 has 15 amino acids. Trimming at V came to 8 bases and at J to 6 bases, leaving 13 bases not matched to a gene.

The rearrangement uses TRBV30 and TRBJ1-6, with D unclear. This CDR3 has 13 amino acids. Per the germline V gene, CDR1 is GTSNPN and CDR2 is SVGIG (reference sequence). Trimming left V 3 bases short and J 5 bases short, with 8 bases between. The CDR3, as DNA: TGTGCCTGGAGCCCGGGCCATAATTCACCCCTCCACTTT. Amino acids: CAWSPGHNSPLHF.

The chain uses TRBV6-1 and TRBJ1-1, with unresolved D. Trimming stripped 2 bases from V and 0 bases from J, with 7 bases between. Germline CDR1 reads MNHNS; CDR2 reads SASEGT. This CDR3 contains 14 residues. Here the CDR3 reads CASSERALNTEAFF. The DNA for the CDR3 is TGTGCCAGCAGTGAAAGGGCGCTGAACACTGAAGCTTTCTTT.

The chain uses TRBV29-1 and TRBJ2-3; a weak D match, TRBD1 (5 bases). V lost 4 bases and J 8 bases, leaving 13 bases between the germline ends. Germline CDR1 is SQVTM and CDR2 is ANQGSEA. The length of the CDR3 is 12 residues. CDR3 DNA sequence: TGCAGCGTTGTTGGGGCAATGGGTACGCAGTATTTT. Translating gives CSVVGAMGTQYF.

The V call is TRBV28, the J call TRBJ1-2, with 10 bases lining up with TRBD1. Germline V gives CDR1 MDHEN, CDR2 SYDVKM. The CDR3 contains 16 residues. The ends lost 6 bases at V and 4 bases at J; junction bases unmatched: 11. CDR3 coding DNA: TGTGCCAGCAGATTGCGGACAGGGGGAAGGATCTATGGCTACACCTTC. The encoded protein is CASRLRTGGRIYGYTF.

The chain recombines TRBV7-9 with TRBJ2-1; D is uncertain. The germline CDR1 and CDR2 sequences are SEHNR and FQNEAQ (reference sequence). Trimming took off 3 bases at V and 6 bases at J, with 6 bases between the two ends. This CDR3 region has 12 residues. The CDR3: CASSFNPNEQFF. The DNA for the CDR3 is TGTGCCAGCAGCTTCAATCCCAATGAGCAGTTCTTC.

This clone appeared once. V is TRBV27 and J is TRBJ2-1; 13 positions agree with TRBD2. In germline, CDR1 is MNHEY, CDR2 SMNVEV (reference sequence). Losses at the gene ends were 2 bases for V and 8 bases for J; bases not matched to a gene: 6. The CDR3 is 16 residues long. The CDR3 DNA is TGTGCCAGCAGTTTAATACTAGCGGGAGGGCCCTATGAGCAGTTCTTC. It translates to CASSLILAGGPYEQFF.

This chain links TRBV5-6 with TRBJ2-2; 7 bases agree with TRBD1. The J segment lost 4 bases and the V segment lost 2 bases, leaving 5 bases of the junction unmatched. CDR3 length equals 15 residues. Germline V lookup: CDR1 SGHDT, CDR2 YYEEEE. This chain's CDR3 is CASSFSQGVTGELFF. The CDR3 nucleotides read TGTGCCAGCAGCTTTTCGCAGGGGGTCACCGGGGAGCTGTTTTTT.

The genes are TRBV28 and TRBJ2-2; no definite D call. The V gene's germline CDR1 is MDHEN and CDR2 SYDVKM. Trimming shortened V by 2 bases and J by 6 bases, and 19 bases separated the two germline ends. The CDR3 loop spans 17 amino acids. The CDR3 loop is CASSLLSGLVGSGELFF. The DNA for the CDR3 is TGTGCCAGCAGTTTACTCTCCGGTCTAGTCGGTTCCGGGGAGCTGTTTTTT.

The CDR3 DNA sequence: TGTGCCAGCAGCCCTTCCGGGCTAGCGGCCCACAATGAGCAGTTCTTC. Its translation is CASSPSGLAAHNEQFF. The V gene is TRBV7-9, the J gene TRBJ2-1, with 7 bases lining up with TRBD2. The CDR3 covers 16 residues. The germline gives CDR1 SEHNR, CDR2 FQNEAQ (reference sequence). V gave up 5 bases and J gave up 5 bases; unmatched junction bases: 12.

The rearrangement uses TRBV19 and TRBJ2-1, with 9 bases fitting TRBD2. This CDR3 region has 14 residues. V was pared by 7 bases and J by 8 bases, with 9 bases of the junction left unmatched. The germline CDR1 and CDR2 sequences are LNHDA and SQIVND (reference sequence). CDR3 bases: TGTGCCAGTAAGGGAGCGGGAGGACCCCATGAGCAGTTCTTC. It is translated as CASKGAGGPHEQFF.

Of note for this clone: Mismatch with germline at one junction end may stem from a read error. The gene calls are TRBV6-1 and TRBJ1-2; unclear D gene. In germline, CDR1 is MNHNS, CDR2 SASEGT. The CDR3 is made up of 11 amino acids. CDR3 DNA sequence: TGTGCCAGCAGGGAAGAAGACGGCTACACCTTC. Translation: CASREEDGYTF.

V usage is TRBV30 and J usage is TRBJ2-7, with TRBD2 matching over 8 bases. There are 14 residues in the CDR3. From germline, CDR1 is GTSNPN and CDR2 SVGIG (reference sequence). Losses at the gene ends were 2 bases for V and 2 bases for J; bases not matched to a gene: 5. The CDR3 protein is CAWSLGTSTYEQYF. The CDR3 DNA reads TGTGCCTGGAGTCTGGGGACTAGTACCTACGAGCAGTACTTC.

V gene TRBV11-2 combines with J gene TRBJ1-1; D ambiguous. CDR3 size: 15 residues. V was trimmed by 0 bases and J by 0 bases, leaving 8 bases between them. CDR1 SGHAT and CDR2 FQNNGV come from the germline V gene. CDR3 in amino acids: CASSLEPKMNTEAFF. In nucleotides, the CDR3 is TGTGCCAGCAGCTTAGAACCGAAGATGAACACTGAAGCTTTCTTT.

Only one count was recorded for this clone. This sequence joins TRBV4-1 and TRBJ1-4; tentative D call: TRBD1 (5 bases). V was shortened by 4 bases and J by 5 bases, with 20 bases between the two germline ends. The length of the CDR3 is 17 residues. Germline CDR1 and CDR2: MGHRA and YSYEKL. CDR3 bases: TGCGCCAGCAGCCCCGAGGGGTGGGGATTACACAATGAAAAACTGTTTTTT. This encodes CASSPEGWGLHNEKLFF.

The rearrangement uses TRBV25-1 and TRBJ2-7; D unresolved. The CDR3 sequence is 12 residues long. Germline loops: CDR1 MGHDK, CDR2 SYGVNS. The V end was cut by 4 bases, the J end by 7 bases, with 11 bases between. The CDR3 DNA is TGTGCCAGCAGTGGGCCGGGTCGGGAGCAGTACTTC. Translation: CASSGPGREQYF.

This sequence joins TRBV28 and TRBJ1-1; unclear D gene. The CDR3 is 16 residues long. Trimming removed 7 bases at V and 4 bases at J, with 22 bases between. Germline V lookup: CDR1 MDHEN, CDR2 SYDVKM. The CDR3: CASKSRVKGWGTEAFF. The CDR3 DNA reads TGTGCCAGCAAGTCCCGGGTGAAGGGTTGGGGCACTGAAGCTTTCTTT.

The J gene is TRBJ2-2, the V gene TRBV19; D assignment may be TRBD1 or TRBD2 (5 bases each). The CDR3 has 15 amino acids. V dropped 6 bases and J dropped 5 bases, with 16 bases sitting between them. Looked up from germline, CDR1 is LNHDA and CDR2 is SQIVND (reference sequence). CDR3 in amino acids: CASSSGQVLTGELFF. The CDR3 DNA is TGTGCCAGTAGCTCGGGGCAGGTTCTTACCGGGGAGCTGTTTTTT.

This clone appeared once. Here the CDR3 DNA reads TGTGCCAGCAGCCTCGGACAGTTTAGCGAGCAGTACTTC. Translation gives CASSLGQFSEQYF. The rearrangement uses TRBV9 and TRBJ2-7, with a possible D match to TRBD1 (6 bases). With 4 bases removed from V and 6 bases from J, the gap between germline ends came to 14 bases. From germline, CDR1 is SGDLS and CDR2 YYNGEE. CDR3 length: 13 residues. Supplemented by reference TRBV9 and TRBJ2-7, the full variable domain reads DSGVTQTPKHLITATGQRVTLRCSPRSGDLSVYWYQQSLDQGLQFLIQYYNGEERAKGNILERFSAQQFPDLHSELNLSSLELGDSALYFCASSLGQFSEQYFGPGTRLTVT.

The chain carries TRBV13 and TRBJ2-3; the D gene is possibly TRBD2 (5 bases). CDR1 and CDR2 from the germline V gene are PRHDT and FYEKMQ (reference sequence). The germline V and J ends were trimmed by 2 bases and 2 bases, with 14 bases remaining between them. The CDR3 consists of 16 residues. The CDR3 spells CASSLRAWGDTDTQYF. CDR3 nucleotides: TGTGCCAGCAGCTTACGTGCCTGGGGAGACACAGATACGCAGTATTTT.